This T cell receptor beta chain comes out of a study of identical twins. Points from the study as a whole: Beta clonotypes that were abundant in cord blood contained fewer insertions, a pattern absent from memory repertoires. For monozygotic twins, models underestimated out-of-frame TCR alpha sharing.

CDR3 length: 15 residues. Germline V gene sequence: CDR1 MNHNS, CDR2 SASEGT. V dropped 8 bases and J dropped 5; count of bases not matched to a gene: 14. This clonotype was seen a few times. Its antigen is unknown. cDNA carried unique molecular identifiers, and a universal primer site was added by template switching. TCRdb itself ran the 5' RACE reads through MiXCR, one entry per CDR3 protein. The sample shows nearly 900,000 distinct CDR3 sequences, 10% to 15% of them seen only once. This sample also belongs to another study, concerning yellow fever vaccine responses in identical twins.

The TCR comes from a woman aged 18-29 years in good health. Material for sequencing was PBMCs. The V call is TRBV6-1, the J call TRBJ2-7; 8 nucleotides align to TRBD2. CDR3 sequence (DNA): TGTGCCAGCCGGGAAGGGTTTAGCGGGACCCACGAGCAGTACTTC. Its translation: CASREGFSGTHEQYF.